These 4 T cell receptor beta chains came from one sample sequenced in a study of T cell repertoires in cytomegalovirus infection. TCRdb re-analysed the reads in MiXCR, keeping a single row per CDR3 protein. This table has approximately 500,000 distinct CDR3 sequences, approximately 15% appearing once. The sequencing sample was made of CD8+ T cells from PBMCs. The receptors here all came from a human donor in good health (CMV status not recorded). Some clones in this sample may be carry-over from other donors' samples.

This clonotype was seen a few times. This rearrangement joins TRBV5-5 to TRBJ2-1; tentatively, D is TRBD2 (6 bases). Germline-derived CDR1 and CDR2 are SGHKS and YYEKEE (reference sequence). CDR3 length equals 12 residues. Trimming shortened V by 4 bases and J by 14 bases, and 16 bases separated the two germline ends. In nucleotides, the CDR3 is TGTGCCAGCAGCCTTACCGGGACTGCGGAGTTCTTC. Translation gives CASSLTGTAEFF.

This chain connects TRBV5-1 to TRBJ2-7; the match to TRBD2 covers 13 bases. The germline V gene has CDR1 SGHRS and CDR2 YFSETQ. This CDR3 contains 15 residues. V shed 1 base, J shed 4 bases, and the junction held 2 bases outside the gene matches. This CDR3 reads CASSLLGLAGYEQYF. In DNA form, the CDR3 reads TGCGCCAGCAGCTTGTTGGGACTAGCGGGATACGAGCAGTACTTC.

The V gene is TRBV19, the J gene TRBJ1-4; D is possibly TRBD1 (5 bases). CDR1 is LNHDA and CDR2 is SQIVND in the germline V gene (reference sequence). V was trimmed by 4 bases and J by 2 bases, leaving 14 bases between them. This CDR3 is built from 16 residues. The CDR3 DNA follows: TGTGCCAGTAGTACGTCCGGGGGTCGGACTAATGAAAAACTGTTTTTT. The encoded protein is CASSTSGGRTNEKLFF.

The chain carries TRBV5-1 and TRBJ2-3; D gene ambiguous. V lost 2 bases, J lost 4 bases, and 14 bases lay in between. The CDR3 extends over 15 amino acids. From germline, CDR1 is SGHRS and CDR2 YFSETQ. CDR3 nucleotide sequence: TGCGCCAGCAGCTTCTCACCAGATTTCTCAGATACGCAGTATTTT. Its translation: CASSFSPDFSDTQYF.